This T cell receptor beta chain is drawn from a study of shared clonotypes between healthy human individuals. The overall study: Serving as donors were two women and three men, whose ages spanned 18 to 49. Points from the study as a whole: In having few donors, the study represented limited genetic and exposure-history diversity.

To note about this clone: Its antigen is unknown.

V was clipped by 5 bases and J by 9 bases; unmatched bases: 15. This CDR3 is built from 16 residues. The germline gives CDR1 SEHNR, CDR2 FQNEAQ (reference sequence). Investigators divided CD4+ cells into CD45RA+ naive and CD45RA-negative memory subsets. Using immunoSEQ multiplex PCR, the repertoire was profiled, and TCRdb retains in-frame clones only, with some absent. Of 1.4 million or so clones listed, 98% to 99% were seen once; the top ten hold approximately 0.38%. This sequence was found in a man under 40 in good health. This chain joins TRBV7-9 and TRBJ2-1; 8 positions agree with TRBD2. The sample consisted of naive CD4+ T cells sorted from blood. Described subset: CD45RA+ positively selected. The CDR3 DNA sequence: TGTGCCAGCAGCCCACCCATAGGCGGGAGGATCGGTGAGCAGTTCTTC. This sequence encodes CASSPPIGGRIGEQFF.